This T cell receptor beta chain was identified in a study of blood T cell repertoires in COVID-19. Study context: Acute and convalescent COVID-19 specimens originated in the United States, Italy and Spain. T cells, B-cell-depleted T cells, or PBMCs provided the cDNA or gDNA that served as material.

Source study methods: Nucleated cell counts were estimated from reference gene primer amplification. Libraries were prepared by immunoSEQ multiplex PCR; TCRdb keeps only in-frame clonotypes and omits some of them. That table supplies the V and J calls and clone size; D and trimming were determined from the DNA. This table holds some 200,000 clones, roughly 88% found once. After removal of 3 bases from V and 4 bases from J, the junction contained 9 bases not matched to a gene. Germline CDR1 and CDR2: SGHAT and FQNNGV. The CDR3 has 16 amino acids. Sequencing was done on a sample of peripheral blood. The chain employs TRBV11-2 and TRBJ2-3; the match to TRBD1 covers 8 bases. The sequence came from a human donor in a cohort sampled during active COVID-19. CDR3 in amino acids: CASSFGHRGTSDTQYF. The CDR3 bases are TGTGCCAGCAGCTTCGGTCACAGGGGGACATCAGATACGCAGTATTTT.